A single sample gave rise to the 11 T cell receptor beta chains below, sequenced in a study of T cells in Graves' hyperthyroidism and ophthalmopathy. Researchers amplified the TCR beta CDR3 regions from RNA transcripts. HTBI primers were the set used in a first-round RT-PCR of the TCR CDR3. TCRdb processed the multiplex PCR reads anew with MiXCR; each CDR3 protein has one entry. The table lists approximately 400,000 distinct CDR3 sequences, around a sixth of them singletons, with 13% to 15% in the top ten. Sequencing input: blood. All receptors come from a woman younger than 35 with Graves' hyperthyroidism.

This clonotype was observed many times. At one of its ends the junction is not consistent with the germline gene, which may arise from a read error. The CDR3 sequence is CATSAGLAGTLSHEQYF. DNA of the CDR3: TGTGCCACCAGCGCGGGACTAGCGGGAACCCTCTCCCACGAGCAGTACTTC. The rearrangement links TRBV15 to TRBJ2-7, with TRBD2 matching over 13 bases. Germline CDR1 and CDR2: LNHNV and YYDKDF (reference sequence). The CDR3 sequence is 17 residues long. Based on the CDR3 plus reference TRBV15 and TRBJ2-7, the full variable domain is DAMVIQNPRYQVTQFGKPVTLSCSQTLNHNVMYWYQQKSSQAPKLLFHYYDKDFNNEADTPDNFQSRRPNTSFCFLDIRSPGLGDTAMYLCATSAGLAGTLSHEQYFGPGTRLTVT.

This clonotype was counted ten times or more. V is TRBV24-1 and J is TRBJ2-1; D may be TRBD1 or TRBD2 (5 bases each). The V gene lost 8 bases and the J gene lost 4 bases, with 17 bases spanning the gap. The germline CDR1 and CDR2 sequences are KGHDR and SFDVKD. The CDR3 is 15 amino acids. CDR3 sequence: CATNDPGQIYNEQFF. CDR3 DNA: TGTGCCACCAATGACCCGGGGCAAATATACAATGAGCAGTTCTTC.

Many counts were recorded for this clonotype. V usage is TRBV7-9 and J usage is TRBJ1-4; a possible D gene is TRBD1 (6 bases). Looked up from germline, CDR1 is SEHNR and CDR2 is FQNEAQ (reference sequence). Trimming pared 3 bases from V and 6 bases from J, leaving 8 bases between. This CDR3 region has 13 residues. In DNA form, the CDR3 reads TGTGCCAGCAGCTTCAGGGGTGATGAAAAACTGTTTTTT. As protein: CASSFRGDEKLFF.

This clonotype was seen at least ten times. The chain links TRBV27 to TRBJ2-3; 8 bases agree with TRBD2. This CDR3 region has 15 residues. The V and J ends lost 3 bases and 7 bases, in that order; junction bases with no gene match: 9. Germline V gives CDR1 MNHEY, CDR2 SMNVEV (reference sequence). The DNA for the CDR3 is TGTGCCAGCAGTTTGGGCAGCGGGAGTAAAAATACGCAGTATTTT. Its translation is CASSLGSGSKNTQYF.

The V call is TRBV6-2 or TRBV6-3, the J call TRBJ1-5; D possibly corresponds to TRBD1 (5 bases). The germline gives CDR1 MNHEY, CDR2 SVGEGT. The CDR3 is made up of 14 amino acids. The V end lost 9 bases, the J end lost 1 base, and 13 bases lay between the germline ends. The CDR3 loop reads CASDQGPSNQPQHF. The DNA of the CDR3 is TGTGCCAGTGACCAGGGACCGAGCAATCAGCCCCAGCATTTT.

This clonotype appeared a few times. The chain joins TRBV5-5 to TRBJ1-5; 7 positions match TRBD1. The V segment lost 5 bases and the J segment 9 bases; nucleotides outside the gene matches: 14. CDR3 size: 15 residues. Germline V gives CDR1 SGHKS, CDR2 YYEKEE (reference sequence). Written as DNA, the CDR3 is TGTGCCAGCAGAGTGGACCCCGACAGGGCTCGGCCCCAGCATTTT. Translation: CASRVDPDRARPQHF. Variable domain in full (rest from reference TRBV5-5 and TRBJ1-5): DAGVTQSPTHLIKTRGQQVTLRCSPISGHKSVSWYQQVLGQGPQFIFQYYEKEERGRGNFPDRFSARQFPNYSSELNVNALLLGDSALYLCASRVDPDRARPQHFGDGTRLSIL.

This clonotype was seen ten or more times. This chain connects TRBV11-2 to TRBJ2-7; TRBD2 aligns across 7 bases. Germline CDR1 and CDR2: SGHAT and FQNNGV. The CDR3 extends over 14 amino acids. J gave up 4 bases and V 5 bases, and 8 bases lay outside the gene matches. CDR3 region: CASSAGLAEYEQYF. In nucleotides, the CDR3 is TGTGCCAGCAGCGCCGGGCTAGCGGAATACGAGCAGTACTTC. Together with reference TRBV11-2 and TRBJ2-7, the CDR3 gives the full variable domain: EAGVAQSPRYKIIEKRQSVAFWCNPISGHATLYWYQQILGQGPKLLIQFQNNGVVDDSQLPKDRFSAERLKGVDSTLKIQPAKLEDSAVYLCASSAGLAEYEQYFGPGTRLTVT.

This chain uses TRBV29-1 with TRBJ1-4; D uncertain. The germline V and J ends were trimmed by 5 bases and 7 bases, with 8 bases remaining between them. This CDR3 region has 11 residues. Germline CDR1 and CDR2: SQVTM and ANQGSEA. The CDR3 region is CSVLTVEKLFF. The CDR3 DNA reads as TGCAGCGTTTTAACGGTTGAAAAACTGTTTTTT.

This clonotype has a handful of counts. The rearrangement links TRBV29-1 to TRBJ2-5; the match to TRBD2 covers 13 bases. The CDR3 is made up of 13 amino acids. V was pared by 5 bases and J by 4 bases, with 1 base of the junction left unmatched. Germline CDR1 SQVTM, CDR2 ANQGSEA. Here the CDR3 reads CSVRLAGGETQYF. The DNA for the CDR3 is TGCAGCGTTCGACTAGCGGGGGGAGAGACCCAGTACTTC.

Only a few counts were recorded for this clonotype. The V and J genes are TRBV12-3 or TRBV12-4 and TRBJ2-7; 7 bases match TRBD1. CDR3 size: 16 residues. Trimming at V came to 6 bases and at J to 3 bases, leaving 14 bases not matched to a gene. CDR3 in DNA: TGTGCCAGCAGCCTGACCTCAACCGGGACAGTCTACGAGCAGTACTTC. Its protein product is CASSLTSTGTVYEQYF.

This clonotype was counted ten times or more. This chain links TRBV14 with TRBJ2-3; D perhaps matches TRBD2 (5 bases). CDR3 length: 16 amino acids. CDR1 is SGHDN and CDR2 is FVKESK in the germline V gene. V lost 4 bases to trimming and J lost 3 bases, with 17 bases between them. CDR3 nucleotides: TGTGCCAGCAGCCCAAAACCTAAAACTAGGACAGATACGCAGTATTTT. This gives the protein CASSPKPKTRTDTQYF.